This is a list of T cell receptor beta chains from one sample in a study of blood T cell repertoires in COVID-19. TCRdb's copy holds only in-frame clones and misses some; the assay was immunoSEQ multiplex PCR. The sample includes roughly 230,000 clones, approximately 80% of them seen just once. The sample consisted of peripheral blood. All receptors come from a man aged 40-55 years with acute or convalescent COVID-19. Both conserved end residues are part of each CDR3.

v_call: TRBV9
j_call: TRBJ2-1
cdr3_aa: CASSERGTTYNEQFF

v_call: TRBV11-2
j_call: TRBJ1-6
cdr3_aa: CASSQGTAYNSPLHF

v_call: TRBV5-6
j_call: TRBJ1-6
cdr3_aa: CASSLEQGASTPLHF

v_call: TRBV11-2
j_call: TRBJ2-1
cdr3_aa: CASSLDSHNEQFF

v_call: TRBV19
j_call: TRBJ1-6
cdr3_aa: CASSGQKNSPLHF

v_call: TRBV7-9
j_call: TRBJ2-1
cdr3_aa: CASSLAGTSPYNEQFF

v_call: TRBV2
j_call: TRBJ2-1
cdr3_aa: CASSGQRLAGASEQFF

v_call: TRBV5-5
j_call: TRBJ1-5
cdr3_aa: CASSGEGYQPQHF

v_call: TRBV7-9
j_call: TRBJ1-2
cdr3_aa: CASSSPPANYGYTF

v_call: TRBV19
j_call: TRBJ1-2
cdr3_aa: CASSIAAGLDYGYTF

v_call: TRBV4-3
j_call: TRBJ2-5
cdr3_aa: CASSHDRVAETQYF

v_call: TRBV7-2
j_call: TRBJ1-1
cdr3_aa: CASSLRGGTGTGRTEAFF

v_call: TRBV12-5
j_call: TRBJ2-3
cdr3_aa: CASGAGPGHSTDTQYF

v_call: TRBV11-2
j_call: TRBJ2-3
cdr3_aa: CASSLVAGLSAAQYF

v_call: TRBV6-5
j_call: TRBJ2-2
cdr3_aa: CASRRDRYTGELFF

v_call: TRBV2
j_call: TRBJ1-5
cdr3_aa: CASSRVSNQPQHF

v_call: TRBV9
j_call: TRBJ1-1
cdr3_aa: CASSVSADTEAFF

v_call: TRBV24-1
j_call: TRBJ2-1
cdr3_aa: CATSDSTGVSYNEQFF

v_call: TRBV10-3
j_call: TRBJ2-3
cdr3_aa: CAINPGTGGNTDTQYF

v_call: TRBV30
j_call: TRBJ1-1
cdr3_aa: CAGDRGLNTEAFF

v_call: TRBV28
j_call: TRBJ1-1
cdr3_aa: CASSNANSQPTEAFF

v_call: TRBV5-1
j_call: TRBJ1-3
cdr3_aa: CASSGGQGEATIYF

v_call: TRBV7-7
j_call: TRBJ2-1
cdr3_aa: CASSARTSGRNEQFF

v_call: TRBV7-2
j_call: TRBJ1-4
cdr3_aa: CASSSDSDSSNEKLFF

v_call: TRBV5-1
j_call: TRBJ2-5
cdr3_aa: CASSLELGALETQYF

v_call: TRBV10-3
j_call: TRBJ2-3
cdr3_aa: CAISASGSTDTQYF

v_call: TRBV6-5
j_call: TRBJ2-1
cdr3_aa: CASSYKGLDYNEQFF

v_call: TRBV4-1
j_call: TRBJ1-6
cdr3_aa: CASSHETGGNSPLHF

v_call: TRBV2
j_call: TRBJ2-7
cdr3_aa: CASTRDNYEQYF

v_call: TRBV19
j_call: TRBJ2-1
cdr3_aa: CASRRRYEQFF

v_call: TRBV4-1
j_call: TRBJ1-6
cdr3_aa: CASSQDWRRSSYNSPLHF

v_call: TRBV27
j_call: TRBJ1-6
cdr3_aa: CASSSWGDNSPLHF

v_call: TRBV19
j_call: TRBJ1-1
cdr3_aa: CASSIRGQPLEAFF

v_call: TRBV7-2
j_call: TRBJ2-1
cdr3_aa: CASSLQGTLANEQFF

v_call: TRBV2
j_call: TRBJ2-7
cdr3_aa: CATKGTHYEQYF

v_call: TRBV29-1
j_call: TRBJ2-6
cdr3_aa: CSVRLLRANVLTF

v_call: TRBV30
j_call: TRBJ1-2
cdr3_aa: CAWSLGQGHGYTF

v_call: TRBV11-1
j_call: TRBJ2-1
cdr3_aa: CASSLAAGRFYNEQFF

v_call: TRBV5-1
j_call: TRBJ1-1
cdr3_aa: CASSLSVNTEAFF

v_call: TRBV6-4
j_call: TRBJ2-2
cdr3_aa: CASSTGLANTGELFF

v_call: TRBV27
j_call: TRBJ2-1
cdr3_aa: CASSSGLAGSYNEQFF

v_call: TRBV25-1
j_call: TRBJ1-1
cdr3_aa: CASSEGTGPTEAFF

v_call: TRBV6-5
j_call: TRBJ2-7
cdr3_aa: CASSSRDRAYEQYF